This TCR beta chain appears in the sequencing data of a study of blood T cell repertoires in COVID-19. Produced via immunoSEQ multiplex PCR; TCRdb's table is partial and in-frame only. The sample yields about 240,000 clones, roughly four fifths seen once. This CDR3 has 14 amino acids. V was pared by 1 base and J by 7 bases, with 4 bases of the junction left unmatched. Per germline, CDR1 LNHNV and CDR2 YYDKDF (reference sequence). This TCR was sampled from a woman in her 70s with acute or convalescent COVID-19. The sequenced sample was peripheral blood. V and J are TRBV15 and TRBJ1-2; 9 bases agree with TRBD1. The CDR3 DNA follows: TGTGCCACCAGCAGAGTACAGGGGGCAGCTGGCTACACCTTC. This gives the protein CATSRVQGAAGYTF.